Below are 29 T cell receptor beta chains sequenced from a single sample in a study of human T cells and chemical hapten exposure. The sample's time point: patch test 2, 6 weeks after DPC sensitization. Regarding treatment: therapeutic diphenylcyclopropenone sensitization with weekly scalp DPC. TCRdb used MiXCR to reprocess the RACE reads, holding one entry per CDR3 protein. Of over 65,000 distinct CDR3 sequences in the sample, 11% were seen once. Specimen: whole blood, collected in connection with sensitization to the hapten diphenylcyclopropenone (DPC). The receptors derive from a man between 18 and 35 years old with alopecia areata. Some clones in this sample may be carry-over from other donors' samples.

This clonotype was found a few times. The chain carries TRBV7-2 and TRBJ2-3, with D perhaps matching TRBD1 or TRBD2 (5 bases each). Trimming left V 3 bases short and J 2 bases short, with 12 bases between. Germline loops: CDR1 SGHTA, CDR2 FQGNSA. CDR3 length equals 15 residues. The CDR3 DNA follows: TGTGCCAGCAGCTTCCGGGACGGAATCACAGATACGCAGTATTTT. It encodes CASSFRDGITDTQYF.

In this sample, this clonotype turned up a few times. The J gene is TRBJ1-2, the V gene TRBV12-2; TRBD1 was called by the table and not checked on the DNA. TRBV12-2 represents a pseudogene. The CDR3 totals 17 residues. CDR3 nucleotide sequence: TGTGCAAGTCGCTTAGTCAGGGGGAGTTCTTCTAACTATGGCTACACCTTC. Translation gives CASRLVRGSSSNYGYTF.

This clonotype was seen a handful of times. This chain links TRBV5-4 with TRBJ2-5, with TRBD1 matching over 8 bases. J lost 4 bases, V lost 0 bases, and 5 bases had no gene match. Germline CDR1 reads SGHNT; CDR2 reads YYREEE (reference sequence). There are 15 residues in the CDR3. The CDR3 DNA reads TGTGCCAGCAGCTTGGCCTGGGACAGGAGAGAGACCCAGTACTTC. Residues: CASSLAWDRRETQYF.

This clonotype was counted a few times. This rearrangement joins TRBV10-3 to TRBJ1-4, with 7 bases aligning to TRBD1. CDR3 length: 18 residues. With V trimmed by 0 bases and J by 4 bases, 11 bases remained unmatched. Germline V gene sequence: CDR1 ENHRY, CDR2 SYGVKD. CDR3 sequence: CAISESGLPGQLNEKLFF. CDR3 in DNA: TGTGCCATCAGTGAGTCGGGCCTTCCGGGACAGCTTAATGAAAAACTGTTTTTT.

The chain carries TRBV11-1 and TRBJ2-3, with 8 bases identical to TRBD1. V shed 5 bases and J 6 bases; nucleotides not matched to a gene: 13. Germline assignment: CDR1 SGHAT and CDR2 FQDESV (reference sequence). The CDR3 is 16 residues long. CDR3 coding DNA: TGTGCCAGCAGCCCGCCGCCCGGACAGGGACTCGATACGCAGTATTTT. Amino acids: CASSPPPGQGLDTQYF.

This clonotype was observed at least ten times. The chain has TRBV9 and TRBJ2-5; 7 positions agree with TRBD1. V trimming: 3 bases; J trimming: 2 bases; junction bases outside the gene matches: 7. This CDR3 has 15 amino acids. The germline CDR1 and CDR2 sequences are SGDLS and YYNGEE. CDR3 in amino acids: CASSAIRDRQETQYF. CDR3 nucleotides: TGTGCCAGCAGCGCGATACGGGACAGACAAGAGACCCAGTACTTC.

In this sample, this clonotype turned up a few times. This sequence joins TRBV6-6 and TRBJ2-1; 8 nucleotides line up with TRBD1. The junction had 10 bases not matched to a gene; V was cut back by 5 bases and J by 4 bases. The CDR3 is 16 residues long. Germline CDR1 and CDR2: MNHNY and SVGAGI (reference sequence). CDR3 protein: CASSTGTGKGYNEQFF. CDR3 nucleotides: TGTGCCAGCAGTACCGGGACAGGAAAAGGATACAATGAGCAGTTCTTC.

The CDR3 protein is CAISESGQTRSPLHF. In DNA form, the CDR3 reads TGTGCCATCAGTGAGTCTGGGCAGACCAGATCACCCCTCCACTTT. This chain uses TRBV10-3 with TRBJ1-6; unclear D gene. The CDR3 contains 15 residues. Germline CDR1 is ENHRY and CDR2 is SYGVKD. V was cut by 0 bases and J by 10 bases, with 13 bases left in between.

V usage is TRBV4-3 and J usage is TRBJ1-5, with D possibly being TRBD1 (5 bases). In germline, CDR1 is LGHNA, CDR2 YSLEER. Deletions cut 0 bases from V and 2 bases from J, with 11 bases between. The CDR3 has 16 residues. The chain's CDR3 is CASSQDLGRGNQPQHF. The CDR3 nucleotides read TGCGCCAGCAGCCAAGATCTGGGCAGGGGCAATCAGCCCCAGCATTTT.

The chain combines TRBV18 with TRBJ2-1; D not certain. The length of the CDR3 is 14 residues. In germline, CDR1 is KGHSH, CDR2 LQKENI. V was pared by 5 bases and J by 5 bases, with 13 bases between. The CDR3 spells CASSTTNMDNEQFF. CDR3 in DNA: TGTGCCAGCTCAACGACGAACATGGACAATGAGCAGTTCTTC. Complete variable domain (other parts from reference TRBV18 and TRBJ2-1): NAGVMQNPRHLVRRRGQEARLRCSPMKGHSHVYWYRQLPEEGLKFMVYLQKENIIDESGMPKERFSAEFPKEGPSILRIQQVVRGDSAAYFCASSTTNMDNEQFFGPGTRLTVL.

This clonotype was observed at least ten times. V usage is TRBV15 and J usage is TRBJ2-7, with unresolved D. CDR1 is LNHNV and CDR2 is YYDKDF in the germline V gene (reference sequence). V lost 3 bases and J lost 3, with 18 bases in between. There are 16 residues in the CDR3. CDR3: CATSSRWITPIYEQYV. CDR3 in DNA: TGTGCCACCAGCAGTCGCTGGATAACCCCAATCTACGAGCAGTACGTC.

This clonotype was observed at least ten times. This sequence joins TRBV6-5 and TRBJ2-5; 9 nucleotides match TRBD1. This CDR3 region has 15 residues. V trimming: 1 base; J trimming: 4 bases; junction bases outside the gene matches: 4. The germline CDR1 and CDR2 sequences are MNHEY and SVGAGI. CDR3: CASSYFGTGTETQYF. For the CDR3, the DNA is TGTGCCAGCAGTTACTTTGGGACAGGGACAGAGACCCAGTACTTC.

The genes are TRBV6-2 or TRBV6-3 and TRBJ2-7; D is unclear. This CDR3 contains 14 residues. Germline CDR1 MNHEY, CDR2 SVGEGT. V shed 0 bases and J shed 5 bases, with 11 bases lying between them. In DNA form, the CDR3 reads TGTGCCAGCAGTTACTCCTTCTCTCAAGACGAGCAGTACTTC. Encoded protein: CASSYSFSQDEQYF.

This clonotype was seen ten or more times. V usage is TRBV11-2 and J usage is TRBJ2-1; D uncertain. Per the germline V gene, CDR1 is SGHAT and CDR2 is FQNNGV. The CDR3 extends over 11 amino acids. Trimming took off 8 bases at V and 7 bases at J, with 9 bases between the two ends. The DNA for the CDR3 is TGTGCCAGCTCATGGGTAAATGAGCAGTTCTTC. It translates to CASSWVNEQFF.

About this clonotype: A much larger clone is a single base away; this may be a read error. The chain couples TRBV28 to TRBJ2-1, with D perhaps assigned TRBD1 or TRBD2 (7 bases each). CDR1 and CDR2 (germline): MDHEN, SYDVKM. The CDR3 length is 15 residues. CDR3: CANSFGRGRLDEQFF. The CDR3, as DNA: TGTGCCAACAGTTTTGGGAGGGGGCGACTCGATGAGCAGTTCTTC.

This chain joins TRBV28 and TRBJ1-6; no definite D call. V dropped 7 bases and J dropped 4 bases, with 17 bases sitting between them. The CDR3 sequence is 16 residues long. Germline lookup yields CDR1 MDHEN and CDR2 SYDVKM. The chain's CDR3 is CASKESGASYNSPLHF. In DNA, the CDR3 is TGTGCCAGCAAGGAATCAGGAGCCTCTTATAATTCACCCCTCCACTTT.

This CDR3 reads CASSQRGGGSYNSPLHF. The CDR3 DNA sequence: TGTGCCAGCAGTCAAAGGGGGGGCGGCTCCTATAATTCACCCCTCCACTTT. The rearrangement links TRBV4-2 to TRBJ1-6, with D possibly TRBD1 on 6 matching bases. Trimming left V 6 bases short and J 0 bases short, with 15 bases between. The CDR3 totals 17 residues. Germline loops: CDR1 LGHNA, CDR2 YNFKEQ.

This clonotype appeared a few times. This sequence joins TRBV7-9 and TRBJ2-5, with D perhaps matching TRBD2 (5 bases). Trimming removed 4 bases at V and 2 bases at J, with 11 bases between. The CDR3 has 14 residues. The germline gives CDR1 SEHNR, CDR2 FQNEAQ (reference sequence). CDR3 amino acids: CASSSGWIQETQYF. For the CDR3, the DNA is TGTGCCAGCAGCTCGGGATGGATTCAAGAGACCCAGTACTTC. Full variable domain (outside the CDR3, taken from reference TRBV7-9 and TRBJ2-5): DTGVSQNPRHKITKRGQNVTFRCDPISEHNRLYWYRQTLGQGPEFLTYFQNEAQLEKSRLLSDRFSAERPKGSFSTLEIQRTEQGDSAMYLCASSSGWIQETQYFGPGTRLLVL.

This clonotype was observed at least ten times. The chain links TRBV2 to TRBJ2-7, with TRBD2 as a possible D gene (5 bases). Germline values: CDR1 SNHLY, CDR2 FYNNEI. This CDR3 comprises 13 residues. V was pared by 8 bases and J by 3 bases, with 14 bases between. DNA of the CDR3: TGTGCCAGCTCCCGGACTGATAGCTACGAGCAGTACTTC. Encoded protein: CASSRTDSYEQYF. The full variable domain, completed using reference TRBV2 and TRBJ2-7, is EPEVTQTPSHQVTQMGQEVILRCVPISNHLYFYWYRQILGQKVEFLVSFYNNEISEKSEIFDDQFSVERPDGSNFTLKIRSTKLEDSAMYFCASSRTDSYEQYFGPGTRLTVT.

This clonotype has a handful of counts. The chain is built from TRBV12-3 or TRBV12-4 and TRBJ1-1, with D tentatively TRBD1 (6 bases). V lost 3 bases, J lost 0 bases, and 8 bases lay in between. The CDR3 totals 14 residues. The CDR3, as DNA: TGTGCCAGCAGTTTCCAGGGGTTGAACACTGAAGCTTTCTTT. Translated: CASSFQGLNTEAFF.

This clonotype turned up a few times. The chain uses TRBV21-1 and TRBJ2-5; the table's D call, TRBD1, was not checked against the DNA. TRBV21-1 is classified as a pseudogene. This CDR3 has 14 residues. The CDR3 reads CASSTDRAQETQYF. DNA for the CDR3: TGTGCCAGCAGCACAGACAGGGCCCAAGAGACCCAGTACTTC.

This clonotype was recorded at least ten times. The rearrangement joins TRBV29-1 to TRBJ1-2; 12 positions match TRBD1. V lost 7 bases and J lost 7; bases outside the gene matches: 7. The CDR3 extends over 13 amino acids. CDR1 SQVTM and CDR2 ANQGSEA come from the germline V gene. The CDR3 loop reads CSDVGTGGSGYTF. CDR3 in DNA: TGCAGCGACGTGGGGACAGGGGGCTCTGGCTACACCTTC.

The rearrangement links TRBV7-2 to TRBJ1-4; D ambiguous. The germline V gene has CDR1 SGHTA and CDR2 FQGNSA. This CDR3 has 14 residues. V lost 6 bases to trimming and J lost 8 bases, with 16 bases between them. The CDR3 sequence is CASSVGPHEEKLFF. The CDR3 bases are TGTGCCAGCAGTGTCGGGCCCCACGAGGAAAAACTGTTTTTT.

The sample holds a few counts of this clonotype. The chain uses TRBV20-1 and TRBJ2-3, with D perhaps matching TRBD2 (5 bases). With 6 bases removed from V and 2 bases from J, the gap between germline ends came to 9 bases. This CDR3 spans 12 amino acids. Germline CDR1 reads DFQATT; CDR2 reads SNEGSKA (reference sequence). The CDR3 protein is CSAVEDTDTQYF. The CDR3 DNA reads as TGCAGTGCAGTGGAGGACACAGATACGCAGTATTTT.

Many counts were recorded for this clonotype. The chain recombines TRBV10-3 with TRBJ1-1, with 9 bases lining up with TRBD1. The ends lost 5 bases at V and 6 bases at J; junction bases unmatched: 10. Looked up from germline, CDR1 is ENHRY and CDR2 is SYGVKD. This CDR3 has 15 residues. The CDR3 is CAISTGTGRAPEAFF. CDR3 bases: TGTGCCATCAGTACCGGGACAGGGAGGGCCCCTGAAGCTTTCTTT.

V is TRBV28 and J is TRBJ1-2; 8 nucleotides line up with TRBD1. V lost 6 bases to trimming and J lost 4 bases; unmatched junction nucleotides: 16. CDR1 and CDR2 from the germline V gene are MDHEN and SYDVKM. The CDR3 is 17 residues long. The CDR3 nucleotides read TGTGCCAGCAGCGTCCCTTTTCAGGGGGCAACGCCCTATGGCTACACCTTC. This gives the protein CASSVPFQGATPYGYTF.

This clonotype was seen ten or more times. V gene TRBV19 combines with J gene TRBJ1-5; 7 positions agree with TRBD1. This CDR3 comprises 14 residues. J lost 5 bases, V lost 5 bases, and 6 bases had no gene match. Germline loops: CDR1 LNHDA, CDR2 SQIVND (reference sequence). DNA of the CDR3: TGTGCCAGTAGTGGCAGGGGGTCGGATCAGCCCCAGCATTTT. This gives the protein CASSGRGSDQPQHF.

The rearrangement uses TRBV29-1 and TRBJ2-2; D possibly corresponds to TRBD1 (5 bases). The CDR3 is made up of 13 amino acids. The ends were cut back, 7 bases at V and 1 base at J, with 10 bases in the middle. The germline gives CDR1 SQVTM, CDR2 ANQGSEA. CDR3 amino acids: CSGGHKNTGELFF. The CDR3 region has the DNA TGCAGCGGTGGACACAAGAACACCGGGGAGCTGTTTTTT.

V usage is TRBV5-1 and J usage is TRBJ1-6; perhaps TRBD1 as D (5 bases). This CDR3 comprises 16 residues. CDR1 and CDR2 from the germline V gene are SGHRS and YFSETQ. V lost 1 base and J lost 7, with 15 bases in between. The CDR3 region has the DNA TGCGCCAGCAGCTTGAGCGGAGGGGCGCAGAATTCACCCCTCCACTTT. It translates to CASSLSGGAQNSPLHF.